These 15 T cell receptor beta chains originate from one sample sequenced in a study of OX40 agonist ivuxolimab in advanced cancers. Assay used: immunoSEQ multiplex PCR; TCRdb lists only in-frame clones, some missing. The sample records just over 60,000 clones, roughly 90% being singletons. The source was CD4+ or CD8+ T cells sorted from blood, collected in a trial of the OX40 agonist ivuxolimab. These receptors all stem from an adult with an advanced solid tumor such as melanoma, head and neck, liver or kidney cancer.

The chain combines TRBV23-1 with TRBJ1-5; the match to TRBD1 covers 7 bases. TRBV23-1 is given ORF status, its function remaining uncertain. CDR3 size: 15 residues. The J segment lost 2 bases and the V segment lost 4 bases, leaving 5 bases of the junction unmatched. The CDR3 spells CASSPYRGGNQPQHF. The CDR3 region has the DNA TGCGCCAGCAGTCCTTACAGGGGCGGCAATCAGCCCCAGCATTTT.

The V call is TRBV5-6, the J call TRBJ1-5, with TRBD1 identical over 9 bases. V lost 4 bases to trimming and J lost 0 bases; unmatched junction nucleotides: 5. In germline, CDR1 is SGHDT, CDR2 YYEEEE. This CDR3 region has 16 residues. The CDR3 DNA follows: TGTGCCAGCAGCCTCTGGACAGGGGTTAGCAATCAGCCCCAGCATTTT. Translating gives CASSLWTGVSNQPQHF.

A single count supports this clone. This rearrangement joins TRBV10-3 to TRBJ2-3; the D is unclear. The CDR3 extends over 12 amino acids. V lost 0 bases, J lost 4 bases, and 2 bases lay in between. The germline V gene encodes CDR1 ENHRY and CDR2 SYGVKD. For the CDR3, the DNA is TGTGCCATCAGTGAGTCCCCAGATACGCAGTATTTT. This codes for CAISESPDTQYF.

This chain uses TRBV6-5 with TRBJ1-1; maybe TRBD1 (6 bases). The V end lost 5 bases, the J end lost 6 bases, and 16 bases lay between the germline ends. Germline CDR1 MNHEY, CDR2 SVGAGI. This CDR3 comprises 14 residues. The CDR3: CASSDKGGSAEAFF. CDR3 DNA: TGTGCCAGCAGTGATAAGGGGGGAAGTGCTGAAGCTTTCTTT.

J is TRBJ1-2 and V is TRBV6-4, with D perhaps matching TRBD1 (6 bases). The length of the CDR3 is 15 residues. V lost 7 bases, J lost 0 bases, and 15 bases lay in between. The V gene's germline CDR1 is MRHNA and CDR2 SNTAGT. The chain's CDR3 is CASKKETGANYGYTF. CDR3 coding DNA: TGTGCCAGCAAGAAGGAGACAGGAGCTAACTATGGCTACACCTTC.

This chain joins TRBV30 and TRBJ2-1, with TRBD1 as a possible D gene (6 bases). Germline values: CDR1 GTSNPN, CDR2 SVGIG (reference sequence). This CDR3 spans 12 amino acids. V was trimmed by 6 bases and J by 8 bases, leaving 14 bases between them. CDR3 sequence reads: CACLVGGYEQFF. As DNA, the CDR3 is TGTGCCTGCCTCGTTGGGGGCTATGAGCAGTTCTTC.

The rearrangement links TRBV6-5 to TRBJ1-1; no firm D call. Germline V gene data show CDR1 as MNHEY and CDR2 as SVGAGI. V was trimmed by 5 bases and J by 8 bases, leaving 12 bases between them. The CDR3 consists of 12 residues. The chain's CDR3 is CASSGWASEAFF. For the CDR3, the DNA is TGTGCCAGCAGTGGGTGGGCATCCGAAGCTTTCTTT.

The V gene is TRBV19, the J gene TRBJ2-5; 9 bases line up with TRBD1. Germline lookup yields CDR1 LNHDA and CDR2 SQIVND (reference sequence). The junction had 10 bases not matched to a gene; V was cut back by 3 bases and J by 5 bases. The CDR3 is 16 residues long. The CDR3 DNA follows: TGTGCCAGTAGTATGGATACAGGGGGCCTTTCCGAGACCCAGTACTTC. This codes for CASSMDTGGLSETQYF. Full variable domain (rest looked up from reference TRBV19 and TRBJ2-5): DGGITQSPKYLFRKEGQNVTLSCEQNLNHDAMYWYRQDPGQGLRLIYYSQIVNDFQKGDIAEGYSVSREKKESFPLTVTSAQKNPTAFYLCASSMDTGGLSETQYFGPGTRLLVL.

The chain uses TRBV7-9 and TRBJ2-6; no clear D gene. The CDR3 consists of 18 residues. Germline assignment: CDR1 SEHNR and CDR2 FQNEAQ (reference sequence). Trimming shortened V by 1 base and J by 1 base, and 14 bases separated the two germline ends. CDR3 sequence: CASSLDLLGVSGANVLTF. Written as DNA, the CDR3 is TGTGCCAGCAGCTTAGATCTGCTAGGCGTATCTGGGGCCAACGTCCTGACTTTC.

V usage is TRBV5-1 and J usage is TRBJ2-5; 11 nucleotides line up with TRBD1. J lost 5 bases, V lost 3 bases, and 9 bases had no gene match. Germline loops: CDR1 SGHRS, CDR2 YFSETQ. The CDR3 is 16 residues long. DNA for the CDR3: TGCGCCAGCAGCTGGGGGGACAGGGGGGATGGTGAGACCCAGTACTTC. Protein sequence: CASSWGDRGDGETQYF.

The rearrangement links TRBV19 to TRBJ1-5; unclear D gene. Germline CDR1 LNHDA, CDR2 SQIVND (reference sequence). V lost 2 bases to trimming and J lost 5 bases, with 13 bases between them. The CDR3 loop spans 15 amino acids. CDR3 bases: TGTGCCAGTAGTATAATAAAAGGGAGGGATCAGCCCCAGCATTTT. Its protein is CASSIIKGRDQPQHF. The whole variable domain, filled in from reference TRBV19 and TRBJ1-5, reads DGGITQSPKYLFRKEGQNVTLSCEQNLNHDAMYWYRQDPGQGLRLIYYSQIVNDFQKGDIAEGYSVSREKKESFPLTVTSAQKNPTAFYLCASSIIKGRDQPQHFGDGTRLSIL.

V gene TRBV14 combines with J gene TRBJ2-7; D possibly matches TRBD1 or TRBD2 (5 bases each). The CDR3 has 14 residues. Germline V gives CDR1 SGHDN, CDR2 FVKESK. Trimming took off 4 bases at V and 0 bases at J, with 10 bases between the two ends. The CDR3 here is CASSRPGPSYEQYF. For the CDR3, the DNA is TGTGCCAGCAGCCGCCCGGGACCCTCCTACGAGCAGTACTTC.

The genes are TRBV6-1 and TRBJ2-7; 7 bases fit TRBD2. V lost 4 bases to trimming and J lost 1 base; unmatched junction nucleotides: 7. The CDR3 extends over 15 amino acids. CDR1 and CDR2 from the germline V gene are MNHNS and SASEGT. The CDR3 coding sequence is TGTGCCAGCAGTGGCGAGCGGGGTGGATCCTACGAGCAGTACTTC. Amino acid sequence: CASSGERGGSYEQYF.

This clone was counted once. The chain has TRBV18 and TRBJ2-3; 9 nucleotides match TRBD2. Unmatched junction bases numbered 5, after V lost 6 bases and J lost 1 base. The CDR3 totals 15 residues. CDR1 and CDR2 (germline): KGHSH, LQKENI. DNA for the CDR3: TGTGCCAGCTCTTCCCCTAGCGGGGGCACAGATACGCAGTATTTT. Its translation: CASSSPSGGTDTQYF.

CDR3 region: CASSESAATGELFF. The DNA of the CDR3 is TGCGCCAGCAGTGAGTCGGCAGCTACCGGGGAGCTGTTTTTT. This rearrangement joins TRBV10-1 to TRBJ2-2; D not certain. Deletions cut 0 bases from V and 5 bases from J, with 7 bases between. The germline V gene encodes CDR1 WNHNN and CDR2 SYGVQD (reference sequence). The CDR3 extends over 14 amino acids.